The clone carrying this T cell receptor (beta chain) appeared once. Unmatched junction bases numbered 5, after V lost 3 bases and J lost 5 bases. CDR1 is MGHRA and CDR2 is YSYEKL in the germline V gene. CDR3 length equals 15 residues. These data are taken from a study of shared clonotypes between healthy human individuals. Study context: Serving as donors were a couple of women and three men, whose ages spanned 18 to 49.

Using immunoSEQ multiplex PCR, the repertoire was profiled, and TCRdb retains in-frame clones only, with some absent. Of about 110,000 clones listed, about 71% were seen once; the top ten hold about 25%. Participating donors were healthy, HIV-negative adults free of recent acute infections or vaccinations. Sequenced material: memory CD8+ T cells sorted from blood. Noted subset: CD45RO+ cells pooled with CCR7-negative TemRA cells. The V and J genes are TRBV4-1 and TRBJ2-3; 10 bases agree with TRBD2. This TCR derives from a young woman in good health. The CDR3 DNA reads TGCGCCAGCAGCCATCTAGCGGGAGTAAGAGATACGCAGTATTTT. Translation gives CASSHLAGVRDTQYF.